The rows below give T cell receptor beta chains drawn from one sample of a study of blood T cell repertoires in COVID-19. Repertoires were generated with immunoSEQ multiplex PCR, while TCRdb's copy carries only in-frame clones and drops some. The sample gives 65,000 to 90,000 clones, 75% to 90% of which show up once; under 10% is in the top ten. The sample comprised peripheral blood. These receptors all come from a man older than 75 with acute or convalescent COVID-19. Both conserved end residues are part of each CDR3. A D gene is named only where the DNA matches it firmly. The size entry is marked missing in some rows and otherwise reads once, few, many or a size class.

clone_size: once
j_call: TRBJ1-5
v_call: TRBV19
d_call: -
cdr3_aa: CASSDSSHSNQPQHF
cdr3_nt: TGTGCCAGTAGTGACAGCTCCCATAGCAATCAGCCCCAGCATTTT

clone_size: -
j_call: TRBJ1-1
v_call: TRBV28
d_call: TRBD1
cdr3_aa: CASSFTLGGGQVNTEAFF
cdr3_nt: TGTGCCAGCAGTTTTACCCTGGGAGGAGGACAGGTGAACACTGAAGCTTTCTTT

clone_size: -
j_call: TRBJ2-5
v_call: TRBV5-8
d_call: -
cdr3_aa: CASSSGTRKKETQYF
cdr3_nt: TGTGCCAGCAGCTCCGGGACACGGAAGAAGGAGACCCAGTACTTC

clone_size: few
j_call: TRBJ1-2
v_call: TRBV6-1
d_call: -
cdr3_aa: CASTLLQAGMDGYTF
cdr3_nt: TGTGCCAGCACCCTACTACAGGCAGGGATGGATGGCTACACCTTC

clone_size: -
j_call: TRBJ2-3
v_call: TRBV5-1
d_call: TRBD1
cdr3_aa: CASSLGQGYMTDTQYF
cdr3_nt: TGCGCCAGCAGCTTGGGACAGGGGTATATGACAGATACGCAGTATTTT

clone_size: -
j_call: TRBJ2-6
v_call: TRBV11-1
d_call: -
cdr3_aa: CASSLRGGSGANVLTF
cdr3_nt: TGTGCCAGCAGCTTGAGAGGGGGATCTGGGGCCAACGTCCTGACTTTC

clone_size: -
j_call: TRBJ2-2
v_call: TRBV7-6
d_call: -
cdr3_aa: CASSLKPGPNTGELFF
cdr3_nt: TGTGCCAGCAGCTTAAAACCAGGGCCGAACACCGGGGAGCTGTTTTTT

clone_size: few
j_call: TRBJ2-7
v_call: TRBV19
d_call: -
cdr3_aa: CASSSQGAKSAEQYF
cdr3_nt: TGTGCCAGTAGTTCTCAGGGCGCTAAATCTGCCGAGCAGTACTTC

clone_size: -
j_call: TRBJ2-7
v_call: TRBV20-1
d_call: -
cdr3_aa: CSARMADEQYF
cdr3_nt: TGCAGTGCTAGAATGGCAGACGAGCAGTACTTC

clone_size: -
j_call: TRBJ1-2
v_call: TRBV2
d_call: TRBD1
cdr3_aa: CASHRQGAYGYTF
cdr3_nt: TGTGCCAGCCACCGACAGGGAGCCTATGGCTACACCTTC

clone_size: -
j_call: TRBJ2-1
v_call: TRBV7-3
d_call: TRBD2
cdr3_aa: CASSSTSGYNEQFF
cdr3_nt: TGTGCCAGCAGCTCCACTAGCGGCTACAATGAGCAGTTCTTC

clone_size: -
j_call: TRBJ1-6
v_call: TRBV10-3
d_call: -
cdr3_aa: CAISESGSLHF
cdr3_nt: TGTGCCATCAGTGAGTCCGGGAGTCTCCACTTT

clone_size: -
j_call: TRBJ2-7
v_call: TRBV25-1
d_call: -
cdr3_aa: CASSSTVERDYEQYF
cdr3_nt: TGTGCCAGCAGCTCAACGGTGGAGAGAGACTACGAGCAGTACTTC

clone_size: -
j_call: TRBJ1-1
v_call: TRBV18
d_call: TRBD1
cdr3_aa: CASSPGQGGTEAFF
cdr3_nt: TGTGCCAGCTCACCGGGACAGGGAGGTACTGAAGCTTTCTTT

clone_size: few
j_call: TRBJ2-1
v_call: TRBV10-3
d_call: TRBD2
cdr3_aa: CAISDGGRVRNEQFF
cdr3_nt: TGTGCCATCAGTGACGGGGGGAGGGTCCGGAATGAGCAGTTCTTC

clone_size: -
j_call: TRBJ1-5
v_call: TRBV20-1
d_call: TRBD1
cdr3_aa: CSAIEGASNQPQHF
cdr3_nt: TGCAGTGCTATTGAGGGGGCGAGCAATCAGCCCCAGCATTTT

clone_size: -
j_call: TRBJ2-1
v_call: TRBV7-9
d_call: TRBD1
cdr3_aa: CASSLAEQGREQFF
cdr3_nt: TGTGCCAGCAGCTTAGCGGAACAGGGGAGAGAGCAGTTCTTC

clone_size: -
j_call: TRBJ2-2
v_call: TRBV2
d_call: TRBD2
cdr3_aa: CASSDGRAWTGELFF
cdr3_nt: TGTGCCAGCAGTGACGGGAGGGCCTGGACCGGGGAGCTGTTTTTT

clone_size: once
j_call: TRBJ2-7
v_call: TRBV7-6
d_call: TRBD1
cdr3_aa: CASSPRTGGYDEQYF
cdr3_nt: TGTGCCAGCAGCCCCCGGACAGGGGGCTACGACGAGCAGTACTTC

clone_size: -
j_call: TRBJ1-3
v_call: TRBV4-2
d_call: TRBD1
cdr3_aa: CASSQGSGTGPGNTIYF
cdr3_nt: TGTGCCAGCAGCCAAGGTTCCGGGACAGGGCCTGGAAACACCATATATTTT

clone_size: -
j_call: TRBJ2-5
v_call: TRBV18
d_call: -
cdr3_aa: CASSLSWTGETQYF
cdr3_nt: TGTGCCAGCTCACTATCGTGGACGGGGGAGACCCAGTACTTC

clone_size: -
j_call: TRBJ2-5
v_call: TRBV19
d_call: -
cdr3_aa: CASTRAKETQYF
cdr3_nt: TGTGCCAGTACCAGGGCTAAAGAGACCCAGTACTTC